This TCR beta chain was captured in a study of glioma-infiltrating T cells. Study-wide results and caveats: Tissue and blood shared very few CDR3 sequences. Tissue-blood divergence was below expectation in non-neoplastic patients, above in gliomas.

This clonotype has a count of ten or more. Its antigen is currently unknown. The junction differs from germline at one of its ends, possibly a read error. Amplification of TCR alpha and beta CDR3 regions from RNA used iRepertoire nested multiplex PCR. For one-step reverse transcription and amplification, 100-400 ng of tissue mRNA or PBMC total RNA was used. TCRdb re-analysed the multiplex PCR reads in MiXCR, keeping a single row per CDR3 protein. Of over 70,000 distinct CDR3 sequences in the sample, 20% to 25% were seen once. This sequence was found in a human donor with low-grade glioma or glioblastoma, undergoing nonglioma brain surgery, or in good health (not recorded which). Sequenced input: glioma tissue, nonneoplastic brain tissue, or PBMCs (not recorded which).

CDR3 sequence: CSPHRTGITEVFF. The CDR3, as DNA: TGCAGCCCTCATCGGACAGGGATCACTGAAGTTTTCTTT. The chain is built from TRBV29-1 and TRBJ1-1; 8 nucleotides agree with TRBD1. Germline values: CDR1 SQVTM, CDR2 ANQGSEA. CDR3 length equals 13 residues.